Below are 21 T cell receptor beta chains sequenced from a single sample in a study of CXCR3-negative and CXCR3-positive naive CD8 T cells. UMI-labeled 5' RACE TRB cDNA libraries were prepared from the cells. Each CDR3 protein gets one entry in TCRdb, which reprocessed the 5' RACE reads and gives no DNA. Across some 49,000 distinct CDR3 sequences, the top ten clones capture about 2.3% of the sample. The sequencing input was naive CXCR3- CD8+ T cells from blood. Indicated subset: CD45RO-CCR7+CD27+CD95- naive CD8+ T cells lacking CXCR3 (TNR3-). These receptors were taken from a human donor in good health. Some clones in this sample may be carry-over from other donors' samples.

The chain combines TRBV29-1 with TRBJ2-7; no DNA is available, so the TRBD2 call from TCRdb remains unchecked. Germline lookup yields CDR1 SQVTM and CDR2 ANQGSEA. This CDR3 spans 13 amino acids. Here the CDR3 reads CSVEGLDEYEQYF.

The V call is TRBV19, the J call TRBJ1-1; TCRdb's D call of TRBD1 is untestable without DNA. The germline CDR1 and CDR2 sequences are LNHDA and SQIVND (reference sequence). The CDR3 runs 15 residues. The CDR3 protein is CASSIMGAGGTEAFF.

V and J are TRBV4-1 and TRBJ2-7; TCRdb picks TRBD1, but there is no DNA to check that call. The germline CDR1 and CDR2 sequences are MGHRA and YSYEKL. The CDR3 is 15 amino acids. CDR3: CASSQVGGLGYEQYF.

The chain is built from TRBV12-3 or TRBV12-4 and TRBJ1-1. The CDR3 runs 13 residues. CDR3 region: CASSFKYTIEAFF.

This sequence joins TRBV12-3 or TRBV12-4 and TRBJ1-2; as DNA is missing, the TRBD1 call by TCRdb cannot be tested. This CDR3 region has 14 residues. CDR3 residues: CASSPYDRAGGYTF.

V is TRBV28 and J is TRBJ2-7. CDR1 MDHEN and CDR2 SYDVKM come from the germline V gene. The CDR3 loop spans 13 amino acids. The CDR3 loop is CASSLYRVGEQYF.

This chain links TRBV5-5 with TRBJ2-7. The germline CDR1 and CDR2 sequences are SGHKS and YYEKEE (reference sequence). CDR3 length: 14 residues. CDR3 region: CASTHQGSTYEQYF.

The chain links TRBV9 to TRBJ2-1. The CDR3 consists of 16 residues. Looked up from germline, CDR1 is SGDLS and CDR2 is YYNGEE. The CDR3 loop reads CASSVEMAGPYNEQFF. The full variable domain, in which reference TRBV9 and TRBJ2-1 provide the parts outside the CDR3, is DSGVTQTPKHLITATGQRVTLRCSPRSGDLSVYWYQQSLDQGLQFLIQYYNGEERAKGNILERFSAQQFPDLHSELNLSSLELGDSALYFCASSVEMAGPYNEQFFGPGTRLTVL.

This sequence joins TRBV7-9 and TRBJ2-1. CDR1 SEHNR and CDR2 FQNEAQ come from the germline V gene (reference sequence). This CDR3 contains 12 residues. The CDR3 loop is CASTRLRSEQFF.

The chain carries TRBV7-3 and TRBJ2-5; TCRdb's D call, TRBD1, is unchecked because there is no DNA. Germline V gene data show CDR1 as SGHTA and CDR2 as FQGTGA. CDR3 size: 13 residues. CDR3 loop: CASQPGTGETQYF.

This sequence joins TRBV4-1 and TRBJ2-7; the D call of TRBD2 rests on TCRdb alone, since no DNA is present to check it. The CDR3 has 11 amino acids. From germline, CDR1 is MGHRA and CDR2 YSYEKL. The CDR3: CASSQAGGLYF.

This sequence joins TRBV7-3 and TRBJ2-5; TCRdb's D gene call, TRBD1, goes unchecked for lack of DNA. This CDR3 has 15 amino acids. CDR1 and CDR2 (germline): SGHTA, FQGTGA. The CDR3 is CASSSLGQRGETQYF.

The CDR3 is CASSQGQATVYEQYF. The chain carries TRBV18 and TRBJ2-7; TCRdb proposes TRBD1, but this gene call is untestable without DNA. Germline-derived CDR1 and CDR2 are KGHSH and LQKENI. The CDR3 is 15 residues long.

The chain's CDR3 is CASSPRLAPEQYF. The V call is TRBV28, the J call TRBJ2-7; without DNA, the TCRdb call of TRBD1 cannot be checked. Germline V CDR1 and CDR2: MDHEN, SYDVKM. CDR3 length equals 13 residues. The variable domain in full, with the rest retrieved from reference TRBV28 and TRBJ2-7, is DVKVTQSSRYLVKRTGEKVFLECVQDMDHENMFWYRQDPGLGLRLIYFSYDVKMKEKGDIPEGYSVSREKKERFSLILESASTNQTSMYLCASSPRLAPEQYFGPGTRLTVT.

This chain's CDR3 is CSEARGVYEQYF. V gene TRBV20-1 combines with J gene TRBJ2-7; TCRdb returns TRBD1, unconfirmable since there is no DNA. There are 12 residues in the CDR3. Germline values: CDR1 DFQATT, CDR2 SNEGSKA (reference sequence).

V gene TRBV20-1 combines with J gene TRBJ2-1; TCRdb proposes TRBD1, but this gene call is untestable without DNA. This CDR3 region has 15 residues. The germline V gene encodes CDR1 DFQATT and CDR2 SNEGSKA (reference sequence). The CDR3 sequence: CSARDPTSGGNEQFF.

The rearrangement uses TRBV25-1 and TRBJ2-7; TCRdb indicates TRBD2, and absent DNA this call remains unverified. Germline V gene sequence: CDR1 MGHDK, CDR2 SYGVNS. The CDR3 has 14 residues. The CDR3 spells CASSGREAGDEQYF.

This chain links TRBV29-1 with TRBJ1-2; TCRdb picks TRBD1, but there is no DNA to check that call. Looked up from germline, CDR1 is SQVTM and CDR2 is ANQGSEA. There are 12 residues in the CDR3. CDR3 protein: CSVDGQPGGYTF.

The chain is built from TRBV5-6 and TRBJ2-2; TCRdb returns TRBD2, unconfirmable since there is no DNA. There are 17 residues in the CDR3. Germline assignment: CDR1 SGHDT and CDR2 YYEEEE. Here the CDR3 reads CASSLVAGGPYTGELFF. The entire variable domain, with the rest obtained from reference TRBV5-6 and TRBJ2-2, is as follows: DAGVTQSPTHLIKTRGQQVTLRCSPKSGHDTVSWYQQALGQGPQFIFQYYEEEERQRGNFPDRFSGHQFPNYSSELNVNALLLGDSALYLCASSLVAGGPYTGELFFGEGSRLTVL.

The gene calls are TRBV29-1 and TRBJ1-1. The CDR3 runs to 12 residues. Germline V lookup: CDR1 SQVTM, CDR2 ANQGSEA. CDR3: CSVEGRELEAFF.

The chain couples TRBV29-1 to TRBJ2-7; TCRdb's assignment of TRBD1 cannot be checked, as there is no DNA. The CDR3 spans 11 residues. Germline V gene lookup returns CDR1 SQVTM and CDR2 ANQGSEA. The CDR3 sequence is CSVVWGYEQYF.